The rows below give T cell receptor beta chains drawn from one sample of a study of post-analysis software for immune sequencing data. TCRdb processed the PCR reads anew with MiXCR; each CDR3 protein has one entry. The sample lists about 620,000 distinct CDR3 sequences; 44% were seen once. The sequencing input was blood. The receptors were sampled from a girl between 5 and 17 years old with multiple sclerosis. CDR3s include the opening cysteine and the closing phenylalanine or tryptophan.

V	J	CDR3
TRBV20-1	TRBJ1-4	CSARDWKGASTNEKLFF
TRBV12-3/TRBV12-4	TRBJ2-1	CASSARTGPYNEQFF
TRBV10-3	TRBJ2-3	CAISPAGSTDTQYF
TRBV24-1	TRBJ2-4	CAPRGSCIQYF
TRBV11-1	TRBJ2-1	CASSYRTSGNNEQFF
TRBV5-1	TRBJ1-4	CASTVGAGSNEKLFF
TRBV10-3	TRBJ2-5	CAIRWGHRGPETQYF
TRBV5-1	TRBJ2-5	CASSLGLAGLQETQYF
TRBV20-1	TRBJ2-3	CSATRGGTSGRLDTQYF
TRBV3-1	TRBJ2-1	CASSQSSGGLPSSYNEQFF
TRBV29-1	TRBJ2-5	CSAHRETQYF
TRBV12-3/TRBV12-4	TRBJ2-4	CASSLKEGQLILAKNIQYF
TRBV12-3/TRBV12-4	TRBJ2-3	CASSLALSGGDTQYF
TRBV4-1	TRBJ1-4	CASSQGAGAANEKLFF
TRBV6-1	TRBJ1-1	CASRNAGDHLGTEAFF
TRBV25-1	TRBJ2-3	CASSDMRGDTDTQYF
TRBV10-3	TRBJ2-3	CAISGGTGTERTSADTQYF
TRBV7-2	TRBJ2-4	CASSLNWGEGAKNIQYF
TRBV12-3/TRBV12-4	TRBJ2-5	CASSFSRTFSQETQYF
TRBV29-1	TRBJ2-3	CSVVTGRDTQYF